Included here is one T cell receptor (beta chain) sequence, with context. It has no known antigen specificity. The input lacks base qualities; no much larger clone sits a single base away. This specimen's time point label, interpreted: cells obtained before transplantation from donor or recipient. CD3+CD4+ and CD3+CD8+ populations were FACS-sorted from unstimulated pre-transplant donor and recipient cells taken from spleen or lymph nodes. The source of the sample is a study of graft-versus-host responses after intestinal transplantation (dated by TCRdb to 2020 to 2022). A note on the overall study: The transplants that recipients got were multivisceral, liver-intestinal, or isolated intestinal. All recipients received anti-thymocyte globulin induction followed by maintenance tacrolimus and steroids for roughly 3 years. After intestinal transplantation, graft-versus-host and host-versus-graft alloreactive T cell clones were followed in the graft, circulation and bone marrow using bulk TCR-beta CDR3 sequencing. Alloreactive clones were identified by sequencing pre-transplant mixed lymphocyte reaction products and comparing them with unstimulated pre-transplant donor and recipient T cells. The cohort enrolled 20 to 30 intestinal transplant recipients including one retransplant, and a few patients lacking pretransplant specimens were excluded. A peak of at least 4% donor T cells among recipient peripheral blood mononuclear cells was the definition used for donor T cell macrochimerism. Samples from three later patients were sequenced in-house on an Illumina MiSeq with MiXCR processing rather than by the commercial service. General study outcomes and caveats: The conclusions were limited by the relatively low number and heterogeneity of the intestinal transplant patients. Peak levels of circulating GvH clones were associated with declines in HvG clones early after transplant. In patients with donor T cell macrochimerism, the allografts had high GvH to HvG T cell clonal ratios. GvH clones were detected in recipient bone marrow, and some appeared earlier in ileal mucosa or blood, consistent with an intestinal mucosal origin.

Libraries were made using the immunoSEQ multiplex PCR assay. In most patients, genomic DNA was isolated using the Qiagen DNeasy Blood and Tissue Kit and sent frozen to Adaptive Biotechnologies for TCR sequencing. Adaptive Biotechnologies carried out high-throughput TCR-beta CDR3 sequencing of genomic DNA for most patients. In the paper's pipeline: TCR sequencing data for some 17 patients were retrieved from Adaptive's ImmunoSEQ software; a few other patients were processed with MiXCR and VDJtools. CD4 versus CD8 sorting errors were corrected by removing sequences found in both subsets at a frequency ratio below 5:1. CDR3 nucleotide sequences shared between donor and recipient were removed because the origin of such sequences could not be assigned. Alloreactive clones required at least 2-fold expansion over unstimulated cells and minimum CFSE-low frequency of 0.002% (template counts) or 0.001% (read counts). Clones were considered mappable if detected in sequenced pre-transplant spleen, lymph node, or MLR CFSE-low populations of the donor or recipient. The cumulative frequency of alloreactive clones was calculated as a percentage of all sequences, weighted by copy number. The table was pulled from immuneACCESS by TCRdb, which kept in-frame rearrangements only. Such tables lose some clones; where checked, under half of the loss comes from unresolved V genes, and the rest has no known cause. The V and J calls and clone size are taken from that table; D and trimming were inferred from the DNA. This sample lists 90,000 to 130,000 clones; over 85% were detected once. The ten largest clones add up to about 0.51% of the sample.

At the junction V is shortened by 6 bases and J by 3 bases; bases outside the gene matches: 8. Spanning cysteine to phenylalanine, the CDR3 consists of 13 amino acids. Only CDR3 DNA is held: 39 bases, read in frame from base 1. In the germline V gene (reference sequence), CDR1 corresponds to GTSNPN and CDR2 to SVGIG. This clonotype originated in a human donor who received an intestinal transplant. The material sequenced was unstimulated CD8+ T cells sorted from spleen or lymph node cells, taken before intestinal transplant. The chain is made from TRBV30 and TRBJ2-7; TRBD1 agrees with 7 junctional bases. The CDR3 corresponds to CACLTGFDYEQYF. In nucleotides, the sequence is TGTGCCTGCTTGACAGGGTTTGACTACGAGCAGTACTTC.